The 26 T cell receptor beta chains presented below share a single source sample, sequenced in a study of blood T cell repertoires in COVID-19. Method: immunoSEQ multiplex PCR; TCRdb's copy keeps in-frame clones and lacks some. In the table there are almost 350,000 clones, about 90% of which are singletons. The sequencing input was PBMCs or T cells enriched from blood (not recorded which). These receptors were obtained from a woman in her twenties or thirties who had been exposed to COVID-19.

This chain joins TRBV5-1 and TRBJ2-7; 9 bases are shared with TRBD1. Germline V gives CDR1 SGHRS, CDR2 YFSETQ. The CDR3 is 16 residues long. V trimming: 0 bases; J trimming: 2 bases; junction bases outside the gene matches: 6. CDR3 DNA: TGCGCCAGCAGCTTGGGGCGGGACAGGGCCCCCTACGAGCAGTACTTC. Residues: CASSLGRDRAPYEQYF.

The table lists this clone with a count of one. The chain combines TRBV21-1 with TRBJ2-2; no DNA check was done on the table's D call, TRBD1. TRBV21-1 is flagged as a pseudogene. This CDR3 has 17 amino acids. The CDR3 coding sequence is TGTGCCAGCAGCCCTTTGGGGGACAGTGCGGACACCGGGGAGCTGTTTTTT. The encoded protein is CASSPLGDSADTGELFF.

The rearrangement links TRBV27 to TRBJ1-1; 8 bases fit TRBD1. Germline V CDR1 and CDR2: MNHEY, SMNVEV (reference sequence). Trimming at V came to 6 bases and at J to 4 bases, leaving 7 bases not matched to a gene. CDR3 length: 14 amino acids. CDR3 DNA: TGTGCCAGCAGGAGGACAGGGTGGGGCACTGAAGCTTTCTTT. This codes for CASRRTGWGTEAFF.

J is TRBJ1-6 and V is TRBV12-3 or TRBV12-4; a possible D gene is TRBD1 (6 bases). The CDR3 sequence is 13 residues long. V lost 7 bases and J 9 bases, leaving 13 bases between the germline ends. CDR3 protein: CASTETGTSPLHF. The CDR3 DNA is TGTGCCAGCACCGAGACAGGAACTTCACCCCTCCACTTT.

J is TRBJ2-7 and V is TRBV27, with 8 bases aligning to TRBD1. This CDR3 contains 15 residues. V gave up 5 bases and J gave up 3 bases; unmatched junction bases: 9. Germline loops: CDR1 MNHEY, CDR2 SMNVEV (reference sequence). In nucleotides, the CDR3 is TGTGCCAGCAGTCGGGAGCAGGGGGCCCTCTACGAGCAGTACTTC. Its translation is CASSREQGALYEQYF.

The chain carries TRBV28 and TRBJ2-5; 11 bases fit TRBD2. CDR3 length: 17 amino acids. The trim removed 5 bases at V and 5 bases at J, leaving 13 bases unmatched. From germline, CDR1 is MDHEN and CDR2 SYDVKM. In DNA form, the CDR3 reads TGTGCCAGCAGTCCCCGGTTTGGGCTAGCGGGAGGTGAGACCCAGTACTTC. Translated, it gives CASSPRFGLAGGETQYF.

This chain links TRBV5-1 with TRBJ2-7, with TRBD2 identical over 14 bases. The V gene end was trimmed by 0 bases and the J gene end by 10 bases; junction bases not matched to a gene: 6. Germline CDR1 SGHRS, CDR2 YFSETQ. The CDR3 has 15 amino acids. The CDR3 nucleotides are TGCGCCAGCAGCTTGGAACAGGGGACTAGCGGGAGACAGTACTTC. It encodes CASSLEQGTSGRQYF.

J is TRBJ1-2 and V is TRBV5-6; TRBD1 agrees at 7 bases. Germline V gene lookup returns CDR1 SGHDT and CDR2 YYEEEE. Trimming at V came to 0 bases and at J to 6 bases, leaving 14 bases not matched to a gene. The CDR3 sequence is 17 residues long. The CDR3 DNA reads as TGTGCCAGCAGCTTGGGAATGGGAACAGGACAGGTTAATGGCTACACCTTC. Its translation is CASSLGMGTGQVNGYTF.

The chain joins TRBV28 to TRBJ2-5; D unclear. The ends were cut back, 3 bases at V and 5 bases at J, with 4 bases in the middle. Germline V gene sequence: CDR1 MDHEN, CDR2 SYDVKM. The length of the CDR3 is 11 residues. In nucleotides, the CDR3 is TGTGCCAGCAGTTTGAGGGAGACCCAGTACTTC. It yields the protein CASSLRETQYF.

The chain recombines TRBV2 with TRBJ1-5, with unresolved D. V lost 7 bases to trimming and J lost 6 bases, with 16 bases between them. Germline assignment: CDR1 SNHLY and CDR2 FYNNEI. This CDR3 contains 14 residues. The CDR3 nucleotides read TGTGCCAGCACCTTCGCCCGTGGCAGTCAGCCCCAGCATTTT. Its protein is CASTFARGSQPQHF.

The genes are TRBV28 and TRBJ2-7, with 11 bases that match TRBD2. Germline CDR1 and CDR2: MDHEN and SYDVKM. The V gene end was trimmed by 7 bases and the J gene end by 3 bases; junction bases not matched to a gene: 8. CDR3 length: 15 amino acids. The chain's CDR3 is CASNELAGALYEQYF. DNA for the CDR3: TGTGCCAGCAACGAACTAGCGGGAGCTCTCTACGAGCAGTACTTC.

The sample holds one count of this clone. In the same sample, other DNA sequences code for this CDR3. The chain employs TRBV5-1 and TRBJ2-2; D not resolved. Germline V gives CDR1 SGHRS, CDR2 YFSETQ. V was shortened by 0 bases and J by 4 bases, with 7 bases between the two germline ends. The CDR3 covers 14 residues. CDR3 residues: CASSLEGATGELFF. CDR3 coding DNA: TGCGCCAGCAGCTTGGAAGGAGCCACCGGGGAGCTGTTTTTT.

The chain uses TRBV5-4 and TRBJ2-1, with 11 bases identical to TRBD2. Per the germline V gene, CDR1 is SGHNT and CDR2 is YYREEE (reference sequence). V shed 2 bases, J shed 9 bases, and the junction held 10 bases outside the gene matches. The CDR3 length is 16 residues. CDR3 coding DNA: TGTGCCAGCAGCTTTTTGCAACTAGCGGGAGTCAGTGAGCAGTTCTTC. Translating it yields CASSFLQLAGVSEQFF.

The V call is TRBV5-6, the J call TRBJ2-7, with D perhaps matching TRBD1 (5 bases). The V end lost 1 base, the J end lost 4 bases, and 6 bases lay between the germline ends. CDR3 length equals 12 residues. Germline CDR1 is SGHDT and CDR2 is YYEEEE. As DNA, the CDR3 is TGTGCCAGCAGCTTGAAGGGGTACGAGCAGTACTTC. It specifies CASSLKGYEQYF.

The chain uses TRBV3-1 (or the pseudogene TRBV3-2) and TRBJ2-5; TRBD2 aligns across 12 bases. Trimming cost V 1 base and J 0 bases; bases outside gene matches: 3. The CDR3 is 17 amino acids. CDR1 LGHDT and CDR2 YNNKEL come from the germline V gene (reference sequence). CDR3 DNA sequence: TGTGCCAGCAGCCAAGCCGGGACTAGCGGGTACCAAGAGACCCAGTACTTC. The encoded protein is CASSQAGTSGYQETQYF.

This chain links TRBV27 with TRBJ2-1, with 9 bases matching TRBD1. Germline V gives CDR1 MNHEY, CDR2 SMNVEV (reference sequence). Trimming at V came to 8 bases and at J to 9 bases, leaving 8 bases not matched to a gene. The CDR3 length is 13 residues. The DNA for the CDR3 is TGTGCCAGCGGAATACAGGGGGCGAGTGAGCAGTTCTTC. It translates to CASGIQGASEQFF.

The genes are TRBV18 and TRBJ2-2; possible D gene TRBD1, 6 bases. This CDR3 is 13 amino acids long. Germline V gene lookup returns CDR1 KGHSH and CDR2 LQKENI. V gave up 6 bases and J gave up 7 bases, with 12 bases separating them. This chain's CDR3 is CASSPAGVGELFF. CDR3 sequence (DNA): TGTGCCAGCTCCCCCGCAGGGGTCGGGGAGCTGTTTTTT.

This chain's CDR3 is CASSHTGSSEAFF. The DNA of the CDR3 is TGTGCCAGCAGCCACACAGGGTCGTCTGAAGCTTTCTTT. The chain carries TRBV6-4 and TRBJ1-1; a possible D gene is TRBD1 (6 bases). This CDR3 is 13 amino acids long. Germline-derived CDR1 and CDR2 are MRHNA and SNTAGT. Trimming left V 6 bases short and J 6 bases short, with 14 bases between.

This clone was counted only a few times. The chain is built from TRBV7-9 and TRBJ2-7; TRBD2 matches 15 bases. V lost 5 bases, J lost 4 bases, and 3 bases stayed unmatched. The CDR3 runs 15 residues. In germline, CDR1 is SEHNR, CDR2 FQNEAQ (reference sequence). The CDR3 loop reads CASSTGTSGRYEQYF. The CDR3 DNA sequence: TGTGCCAGCAGCACCGGGACTAGCGGGAGGTACGAGCAGTACTTC. Based on the CDR3 plus reference TRBV7-9 and TRBJ2-7, the full variable domain is DTGVSQNPRHKITKRGQNVTFRCDPISEHNRLYWYRQTLGQGPEFLTYFQNEAQLEKSRLLSDRFSAERPKGSFSTLEIQRTEQGDSAMYLCASSTGTSGRYEQYFGPGTRLTVT.

This clone was seen a few times. This chain joins TRBV28 and TRBJ1-1, with D maybe TRBD1 (6 bases). Between the trimmed V and J ends, which lost 1 base and 4 bases, there was a span of 10 bases. The CDR3 has 14 residues. In germline, CDR1 is MDHEN, CDR2 SYDVKM. The CDR3 DNA reads TGTGCCAGCAGTTTATACAGGGAGGGCACTGAAGCTTTCTTT. Translated, it gives CASSLYREGTEAFF. The full variable domain, its missing parts supplied by reference TRBV28 and TRBJ1-1, is DVKVTQSSRYLVKRTGEKVFLECVQDMDHENMFWYRQDPGLGLRLIYFSYDVKMKEKGDIPEGYSVSREKKERFSLILESASTNQTSMYLCASSLYREGTEAFFGQGTRLTVV.

The chain has TRBV27 and TRBJ2-5; 7 bases align to TRBD2. The germline V gene encodes CDR1 MNHEY and CDR2 SMNVEV (reference sequence). After removal of 6 bases from V and 4 bases from J, the junction contained 8 bases not matched to a gene. The CDR3 is 14 residues long. CDR3 residues: CASRGAGFPETQYF. CDR3 nucleotides: TGTGCCAGCAGGGGAGCGGGATTCCCAGAGACCCAGTACTTC.

This clone was seen just once. V usage is TRBV6-7 and J usage is TRBJ2-5; D is unresolved. TRBV6-7 belongs to the ORF category, with a function that is uncertain. The CDR3 runs 11 residues. The ends were cut back, 6 bases at V and 5 bases at J, with 7 bases in the middle. CDR3 DNA: TGTGCCAGCAGGTTTTCTGAGACCCAGTACTTC. Amino acids: CASRFSETQYF.

This chain uses TRBV30 with TRBJ2-2, with TRBD1 matching 8 bases. The CDR3 is made up of 14 amino acids. J gave up 6 bases and V 6 bases, and 9 bases lay outside the gene matches. Germline CDR1 GTSNPN, CDR2 SVGIG (reference sequence). CDR3 sequence reads: CACGTGQGAGELFF. CDR3 DNA sequence: TGTGCCTGTGGCACCGGACAGGGAGCCGGGGAGCTGTTTTTT. Based on the CDR3 plus reference TRBV30 and TRBJ2-2, the full variable domain is SQTIHQWPATLVQPVGSPLSLECTVEGTSNPNLYWYRQAAGRGLQLLFYSVGIGQISSEVPQNLSASRPQDRQFILSSKKLLLSDSGFYLCACGTGQGAGELFFGEGSRLTVL.

This clone was counted once. The rearrangement joins TRBV3-1 (or the pseudogene TRBV3-2) to TRBJ2-3, with TRBD2 as a possible D gene (5 bases). The germline CDR1 and CDR2 sequences are LGHDT and YNNKEL (reference sequence). The CDR3 runs 12 residues. Trimming left V 3 bases short and J 6 bases short, with 7 bases between. The CDR3 DNA is TGTGCCAGCAGCCAGTGGGAGGATACGCAGTATTTT. Protein sequence: CASSQWEDTQYF.

This clone showed up just a few times. The rearrangement uses TRBV19 and TRBJ2-2; 8 nucleotides align to TRBD1. This CDR3 contains 17 residues. The germline V gene encodes CDR1 LNHDA and CDR2 SQIVND (reference sequence). V lost 0 bases to trimming and J lost 4 bases; unmatched junction nucleotides: 7. The CDR3 bases are TGTGCCAGTAGTATAGATCCAGGGGGCTCCGGCACCGGGGAGCTGTTTTTT. Its translation is CASSIDPGGSGTGELFF. The full variable domain, in which reference TRBV19 and TRBJ2-2 provide the parts outside the CDR3, is DGGITQSPKYLFRKEGQNVTLSCEQNLNHDAMYWYRQDPGQGLRLIYYSQIVNDFQKGDIAEGYSVSREKKESFPLTVTSAQKNPTAFYLCASSIDPGGSGTGELFFGEGSRLTVL.

V and J are TRBV6-1 and TRBJ2-7; 11 nucleotides align to TRBD1. The CDR3 totals 15 residues. The germline gives CDR1 MNHNS, CDR2 SASEGT. The junction had 2 bases not matched to a gene; V was cut back by 3 bases and J by 1 base. For the CDR3, the DNA is TGTGCCAGCAGTGAGGGGACAGGGGGGTCCTACGAGCAGTACTTC. It yields the protein CASSEGTGGSYEQYF.